This T cell receptor (beta chain) was sequenced in a study of blood T cell repertoires in COVID-19. The length of the CDR3 is 17 residues. Trimming took 5 bases from V and 6 from J; bases not matched to a gene: 18. The germline CDR1 and CDR2 sequences are MNHNY and SVGAGI (reference sequence). Assay: immunoSEQ multiplex PCR; the TCRdb copy retains only in-frame clones and omits some. The sample carries a few hundred thousand clones, about nine tenths recorded once. Specimen: peripheral blood. The chain uses TRBV6-6 and TRBJ1-2, with TRBD1 matching 7 bases. The origin of this receptor is a man between 50 and 59 years old with acute or convalescent COVID-19. As DNA, the CDR3 is TGTGCCAGCAGTCAAACCGGGACAGCACCGATCGGCCATGGCTACACCTTC. It encodes CASSQTGTAPIGHGYTF.